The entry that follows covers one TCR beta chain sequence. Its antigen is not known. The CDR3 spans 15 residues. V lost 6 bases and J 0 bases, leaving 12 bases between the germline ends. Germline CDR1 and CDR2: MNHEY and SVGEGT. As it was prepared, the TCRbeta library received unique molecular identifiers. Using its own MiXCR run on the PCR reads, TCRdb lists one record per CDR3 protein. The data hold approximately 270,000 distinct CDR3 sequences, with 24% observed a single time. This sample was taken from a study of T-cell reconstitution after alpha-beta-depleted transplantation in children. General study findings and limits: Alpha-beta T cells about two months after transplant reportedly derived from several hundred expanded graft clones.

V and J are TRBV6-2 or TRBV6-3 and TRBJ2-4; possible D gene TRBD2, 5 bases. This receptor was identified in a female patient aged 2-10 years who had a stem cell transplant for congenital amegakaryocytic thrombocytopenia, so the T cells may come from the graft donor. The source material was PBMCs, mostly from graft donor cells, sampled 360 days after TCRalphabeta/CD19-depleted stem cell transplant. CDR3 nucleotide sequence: TGTGCCAGCAGCCCACCGGGGATAGCCAAAAACATTCAGTACTTC. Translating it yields CASSPPGIAKNIQYF.